This T cell receptor (beta chain) was sequenced during a study of radiotherapy plus CTLA-4 blockade in lung cancer. The overall study: Across the patients, objective responses occurred in approximately 19%, and disease control in roughly 30%.

Produced via immunoSEQ multiplex PCR; TCRdb's table is partial and in-frame only. The sample has tens of thousands of clones; roughly 76% are singletons. Broader study findings: In blood, early T cell clone dynamics reportedly predicted response best, together with interferon-beta. TCR clones originating in tumors grew in number in blood after radiotherapy plus ipilimumab.

The length of the CDR3 is 13 residues. With V trimmed by 6 bases and J by 11 bases, 8 bases remained unmatched. Germline loops: CDR1 SNHLY, CDR2 FYNNEI. Details on this clone: Its antigen is not identified.

V usage is TRBV2 and J usage is TRBJ2-7; 12 positions match TRBD2. This clonotype was obtained from a human donor with non-small cell lung cancer whose response to radiotherapy plus ipilimumab could not be evaluated. The source material was peripheral blood, sampled from a patient treated with radiotherapy plus ipilimumab. The CDR3 region is CASRATSGGGEYF. In DNA form, the CDR3 reads TGTGCCAGCAGGGCGACTAGCGGGGGCGGGGAGTACTTC.